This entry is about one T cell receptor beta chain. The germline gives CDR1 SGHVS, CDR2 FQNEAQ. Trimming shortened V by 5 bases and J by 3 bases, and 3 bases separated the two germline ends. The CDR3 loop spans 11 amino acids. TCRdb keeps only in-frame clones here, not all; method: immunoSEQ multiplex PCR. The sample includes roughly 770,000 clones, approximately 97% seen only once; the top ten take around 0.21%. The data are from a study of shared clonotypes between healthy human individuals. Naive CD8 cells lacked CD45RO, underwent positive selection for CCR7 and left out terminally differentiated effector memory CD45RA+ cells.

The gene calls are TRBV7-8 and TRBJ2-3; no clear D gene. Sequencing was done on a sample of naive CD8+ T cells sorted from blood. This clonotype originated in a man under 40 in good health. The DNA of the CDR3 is TGTGCCAGCAGCCAGACAGATACGCAGTATTTT. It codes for CASSQTDTQYF.